This TCR beta chain appears in the sequencing data of a study of human T cells and chemical hapten exposure. Findings of the study overall: No shift was seen in TCRs above 1 in 1000 frequency with DPC sensitization.

In the library, unique molecular identifiers were attached to individual cDNA molecules. Each CDR3 protein is one row after TCRdb ran MiXCR on the RACE reads. Found here are around 100,000 distinct CDR3 sequences, about 11% of them singletons; the top ten hold roughly 3.2%. This clonotype was detected only a few times. The antigen is unknown. Time point here: patch test 1, 2 weeks after DPC sensitization. Treatment denoted: therapeutic diphenylcyclopropenone sensitization with weekly scalp DPC. The CDR3 sequence is 15 residues long. CDR1 is SGHVS and CDR2 is FQNEAQ in the germline V gene. Trimming at V came to 0 bases and at J to 6 bases, leaving 2 bases not matched to a gene.

The specimen comprised whole blood, sampled in connection with sensitization to the hapten diphenylcyclopropenone (DPC). The chain is built from TRBV7-8 and TRBJ2-1; 10 bases fit TRBD1. This TCR was sampled from a woman between 40 and 50 years old with alopecia areata. Some clones in this sample may be carry-over from other donors' samples. CDR3 DNA: TGTGCCAGCAGCTTAGCCGGGACAGGGGCCAATGAGCAGTTCTTC. Its protein product is CASSLAGTGANEQFF.